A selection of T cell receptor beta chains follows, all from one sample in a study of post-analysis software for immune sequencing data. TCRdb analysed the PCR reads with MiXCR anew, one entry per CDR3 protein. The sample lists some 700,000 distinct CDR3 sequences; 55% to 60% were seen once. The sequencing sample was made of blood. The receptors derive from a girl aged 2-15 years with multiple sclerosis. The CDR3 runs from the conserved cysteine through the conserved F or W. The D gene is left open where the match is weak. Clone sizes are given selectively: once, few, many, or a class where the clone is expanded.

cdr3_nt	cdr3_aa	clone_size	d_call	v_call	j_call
TGTGCCAGCAGCCGCCCTTCGAGCTCCTACAATGAGCAGTTCTTC	CASSRPSSSYNEQFF	.	.	TRBV3-1	TRBJ2-1
TGTGCCAGCAGTAGAATAGGGGGCACAGATACGCAGTATTTT	CASSRIGGTDTQYF	.	.	TRBV12-3/TRBV12-4	TRBJ2-3
TGTGCCAGCAGCACGGTCGGAAACACTGAAGCTTTCTTT	CASSTVGNTEAFF	.	.	TRBV2	TRBJ1-1
TGTGCCATCAAATTGGACAGGAGAGATGGCTACACCTTC	CAIKLDRRDGYTF	.	TRBD1	TRBV10-3	TRBJ1-2
TGCGCCAGCAGCCAAGGGCCGGGCGCGGGCTACAATGAGCAGTTCTTC	CASSQGPGAGYNEQFF	few	.	TRBV4-3	TRBJ2-1
TGCAGTGCTATCCGGACAGGGAAACTGGACGAGCAGTACTTC	CSAIRTGKLDEQYF	.	TRBD1	TRBV20-1	TRBJ2-7
TGCAGCGTCTCACAGGGCTCCTACAATGAGCAGTTCTTC	CSVSQGSYNEQFF	.	.	TRBV29-1	TRBJ2-1
TGTGCTAGCAGTGAATATTTGGGAGGGGGGACTAACTATGGCTACACCTTC	CASSEYLGGGTNYGYTF	few	.	TRBV25-1	TRBJ1-2
TGTGCCAGCACCCATTCAAGAACCCAAGAGACCCAGTACTTC	CASTHSRTQETQYF	.	.	TRBV7-9	TRBJ2-5
TGTGCCAGCAGGGCGGGGGGAGCCTACAATGAGCAGTTCTTC	CASRAGGAYNEQFF	.	TRBD2	TRBV2	TRBJ2-1